This is a list of T cell receptor beta chains from one sample in a study of blood T cell repertoires in COVID-19. Profiling relied on immunoSEQ multiplex PCR, and the TCRdb table lists in-frame clones only, not all of them. This table holds some 100,000 clones, 90% to 95% found once. The source material was peripheral blood. The origin of the receptors is a man aged 45-65 years with active COVID-19. Each CDR3 is given with its conserved first and last residue. D genes are given only for firm matches. Size is omitted from some rows. Given values are once, few, many or a class for expanded clones.

v_call: TRBV7-7; d_call: .; clone_size: few; j_call: TRBJ2-4; cdr3_nt: TGTGCCAGCAGCCGGGGGGCCAGTCTGGCCAAAAACATTCAGTACTTC; cdr3_aa: CASSRGASLAKNIQYF
v_call: TRBV6-1; d_call: .; clone_size: .; j_call: TRBJ1-2; cdr3_nt: TGTGCCAGCAGTGAATACGGGGGGCCGGTCTATGGCTACACCTTC; cdr3_aa: CASSEYGGPVYGYTF
v_call: TRBV5-6; d_call: TRBD2; clone_size: .; j_call: TRBJ2-1; cdr3_nt: TGTGCCAGCAGCCAGTTGAAAGGGAGGGATGAGCAGTTCTTC; cdr3_aa: CASSQLKGRDEQFF
v_call: TRBV6-6; d_call: TRBD1; clone_size: .; j_call: TRBJ1-5; cdr3_nt: TGTGCCAGCAGTTACGGACAGGGAGGCAATCAGCCCCAGCATTTT; cdr3_aa: CASSYGQGGNQPQHF
v_call: TRBV7-9; d_call: TRBD1; clone_size: .; j_call: TRBJ1-1; cdr3_nt: TGTGCCAGCAGCTCGACGTATGCGGGACAGGGAGGATCGGACACTGAAGCTTTCTTT; cdr3_aa: CASSSTYAGQGGSDTEAFF
v_call: TRBV2; d_call: TRBD1; clone_size: .; j_call: TRBJ1-4; cdr3_nt: TGTGCCAGCAGTAAAAATGGACAGGGAGGGGAAAAACTGTTTTTT; cdr3_aa: CASSKNGQGGEKLFF
v_call: TRBV5-1; d_call: .; clone_size: .; j_call: TRBJ2-1; cdr3_nt: TGCGCCAGCAGCCTCGGACAGAACCCCTACAATGAGCAGTTCTTC; cdr3_aa: CASSLGQNPYNEQFF
v_call: TRBV5-1; d_call: .; clone_size: .; j_call: TRBJ2-7; cdr3_nt: TGCGCCAGCAGCTTGAGTGCAGGGCAATCCTACGAGCAGTACTTC; cdr3_aa: CASSLSAGQSYEQYF
v_call: TRBV5-4; d_call: TRBD2; clone_size: .; j_call: TRBJ2-1; cdr3_nt: TGTGCCAGCAGCTTGGATAGCGGGAGCTTTGAGCAGTTCTTC; cdr3_aa: CASSLDSGSFEQFF
v_call: TRBV19; d_call: .; clone_size: .; j_call: TRBJ1-6; cdr3_nt: TGTGCCAGTAGTATGGGGCAGTATAATTCACCCCTCCACTTT; cdr3_aa: CASSMGQYNSPLHF
v_call: TRBV21-1; d_call: .; clone_size: .; j_call: TRBJ2-1; cdr3_nt: TGTGCCAGCAGCAAAGCGGCTGGGACAGATGATTACAATGAGCAGTTCTTC; cdr3_aa: CASSKAAGTDDYNEQFF
v_call: TRBV19; d_call: .; clone_size: .; j_call: TRBJ1-2; cdr3_nt: TGTGCCAGTAGTATCCGATCGGGGAAGGGCTATGGCTACACCTTC; cdr3_aa: CASSIRSGKGYGYTF
v_call: TRBV28; d_call: TRBD1; clone_size: once; j_call: TRBJ2-1; cdr3_nt: TGTGCCAGCAGTAGGAAAAAGGGACAGGAGATCTACAATGAGCAGTTCTTC; cdr3_aa: CASSRKKGQEIYNEQFF
v_call: TRBV6-1; d_call: TRBD2; clone_size: .; j_call: TRBJ2-2; cdr3_nt: TGTGCCAGCAGTGGCCTAGCGGGGGGGCCGGACACCGGGGAGCTGTTTTTT; cdr3_aa: CASSGLAGGPDTGELFF
v_call: TRBV6-1; d_call: .; clone_size: .; j_call: TRBJ2-1; cdr3_nt: TGTGCCAGCAGTGAAGCGGGGCGGGGTGAGCAGTTCTTC; cdr3_aa: CASSEAGRGEQFF
v_call: TRBV7-2; d_call: .; clone_size: .; j_call: TRBJ2-7; cdr3_nt: TGTGCCAGCAGCTTATTGCGGGCCGAGCAGTACTTC; cdr3_aa: CASSLLRAEQYF
v_call: TRBV7-8; d_call: TRBD2; clone_size: .; j_call: TRBJ2-1; cdr3_nt: TGTGCCAGCAGCAAAACTAGCGGGAGGGCCTCCAGGAATGAGCAGTTCTTC; cdr3_aa: CASSKTSGRASRNEQFF
v_call: TRBV6-5; d_call: .; clone_size: many; j_call: TRBJ1-6; cdr3_nt: TGTGCCAGCACTTACACAGGGTCCCATTCACCCCTCCACTTT; cdr3_aa: CASTYTGSHSPLHF
v_call: TRBV3-1/TRBV3-2; d_call: TRBD2; clone_size: .; j_call: TRBJ2-2; cdr3_nt: TGTGCCAGCAGCCTTTGGACTAGCGGGAGGGCCACCGGGGAGCTGTTTTTT; cdr3_aa: CASSLWTSGRATGELFF
v_call: TRBV29-1; d_call: .; clone_size: .; j_call: TRBJ1-1; cdr3_nt: TGCAGCGTGGAGGTGAACAGGGCGAACACTGAAGCTTTCTTT; cdr3_aa: CSVEVNRANTEAFF
v_call: TRBV3-1/TRBV3-2; d_call: TRBD1; clone_size: .; j_call: TRBJ2-3; cdr3_nt: TGTGCCAGCAGCCAAGTGGGACAGTCCCCCCCAGATACGCAGTATTTT; cdr3_aa: CASSQVGQSPPDTQYF
v_call: TRBV5-1; d_call: .; clone_size: .; j_call: TRBJ1-1; cdr3_nt: TGCGCCAGCAGCTTGGTGGCGGGGGGCACTGAAGCTTTCTTT; cdr3_aa: CASSLVAGGTEAFF
v_call: TRBV3-1/TRBV3-2; d_call: .; clone_size: .; j_call: TRBJ2-1; cdr3_nt: TGTGCCAGCAGGGCGAAAAGGGGGAATGAGCAGTTCTTC; cdr3_aa: CASRAKRGNEQFF
v_call: TRBV29-1; d_call: TRBD1; clone_size: .; j_call: TRBJ1-5; cdr3_nt: TGCAGCGCCGGCGGACAGGCCAATCAGCCCCAGCATTTT; cdr3_aa: CSAGGQANQPQHF
v_call: TRBV2; d_call: .; clone_size: .; j_call: TRBJ1-5; cdr3_nt: TGTGCCAGCAGTGCAGTTTATAGCAATCAGCCCCAGCATTTT; cdr3_aa: CASSAVYSNQPQHF
v_call: TRBV7-8; d_call: .; clone_size: once; j_call: TRBJ1-3; cdr3_nt: TGTGCCAGCAGCTTTTCCGGTGGAAACACCATATATTTT; cdr3_aa: CASSFSGGNTIYF
v_call: TRBV7-2; d_call: TRBD2; clone_size: .; j_call: TRBJ2-1; cdr3_nt: TGTGCCAGCAGCGATACTAGCGGGAGGTACTACAATGAGCAGTTCTTC; cdr3_aa: CASSDTSGRYYNEQFF
v_call: TRBV6-1; d_call: TRBD1; clone_size: .; j_call: TRBJ2-1; cdr3_nt: TGTGCCAGCAGTGAGGACAGGGGTTCCTACAATGAGCAGTTCTTC; cdr3_aa: CASSEDRGSYNEQFF
v_call: TRBV3-1/TRBV3-2; d_call: TRBD1; clone_size: .; j_call: TRBJ2-1; cdr3_nt: TGTGCCAGCAGCCAGCGAAGTGGACAGGGGACGGTTGAGCAGTTCTTC; cdr3_aa: CASSQRSGQGTVEQFF